This TCR beta chain was documented in a study of cytomegalovirus exposure and HLA in healthy donors. Germline V gene sequence: CDR1 MDHEN, CDR2 SYDVKM. The CDR3 has 13 residues. With V trimmed by 2 bases and J by 5 bases, 2 bases remained unmatched. The PCR made use of 60 Vbeta and 13 Jbeta primers. Sequenced by immunoSEQ multiplex PCR; TCRdb stores in-frame clones only, minus some. The profile shows 100,000 to 120,000 clones, around four fifths of them singletons. This rearrangement joins TRBV28 to TRBJ1-2; 7 bases are a match to TRBD1. Sample: PBMCs. This TCR derives from a woman between 40 and 50 years old in good health and CMV-seropositive. The CDR3 nucleotides read TGTGCCAGCAGTTTAAACAGGGGATATGGCTACACCTTC. It encodes CASSLNRGYGYTF.